This T cell receptor (beta chain) was sequenced during a study of blood T cell repertoires in COVID-19. Study-wide background: The samples span acute and convalescent COVID-19 from the United States, Italy and Spain.

Produced via immunoSEQ multiplex PCR; TCRdb's table is partial and in-frame only. The table lists some 160,000 clones, around 80% of them singletons, with roughly 6.8% in the top ten. After removal of 9 bases from V and 4 bases from J, the junction contained 9 bases not matched to a gene. The CDR3 is 15 residues long. Germline loops: CDR1 MDHEN, CDR2 SYDVKM. The gene calls are TRBV28 and TRBJ2-1, with TRBD2 identical over 10 bases. Sequenced sample: peripheral blood. The TCR comes from a man aged 65 to 79 with active or convalescent COVID-19. CDR3 protein: CASSETSGDYNEQFF. In nucleotides, the CDR3 is TGTGCCAGTAGTGAAACTAGCGGGGATTACAATGAGCAGTTCTTC.